This TCR beta chain is drawn from a study of patients and donors after allogeneic stem cell transplantation. Each CDR3 protein is one row after TCRdb ran MiXCR on the RT-PCR reads. The data contain about 40,000 distinct CDR3 sequences, roughly 30% of them seen just once; the ten biggest clones take up approximately 75%. There are 13 residues in the CDR3. Germline V gene data show CDR1 as WSHSY and CDR2 as SAAADI. Trimming pared 1 base from V and 9 bases from J, leaving 10 bases between. The chain uses TRBV10-2 and TRBJ2-1; D unresolved. Sequencing was carried out using blood, either unsorted or a sorted T cell fraction (not recorded which). The sequence derives from a human donor who was either an allogeneic HSCT recipient or a stem cell or donor lymphocyte infusion donor (not recorded which). It is not recorded whose cells these are; they may come from a transplant donor. The CDR3 here is CASSEYYSGEQFF. The CDR3 region has the DNA TGCGCCAGCAGTGAGTACTACTCGGGTGAGCAGTTCTTC.